The source of this T cell receptor (beta chain) is a study of cytomegalovirus exposure and HLA in healthy donors. PCR was performed using 60 Vbeta and 13 Jbeta primers. Clones were read by immunoSEQ multiplex PCR, and TCRdb kept only the in-frame ones, dropping some. The table records around 160,000 clones, 80% to 90% of them present only once. The germline V gene encodes CDR1 SNHLY and CDR2 FYNNEI. Trimming removed 6 bases from V and 2 bases from J; junction bases left unmatched: 10. This CDR3 has 15 residues. V and J are TRBV2 and TRBJ2-7, with 7 bases fitting TRBD2. The sequenced sample consisted of PBMCs. This sequence was found in a man younger than 35 in good health and CMV-seropositive. CDR3 loop: CASSAWGGFAYEQYF. The CDR3 DNA sequence: TGTGCCAGCAGCGCCTGGGGGGGGTTCGCCTACGAGCAGTACTTC.